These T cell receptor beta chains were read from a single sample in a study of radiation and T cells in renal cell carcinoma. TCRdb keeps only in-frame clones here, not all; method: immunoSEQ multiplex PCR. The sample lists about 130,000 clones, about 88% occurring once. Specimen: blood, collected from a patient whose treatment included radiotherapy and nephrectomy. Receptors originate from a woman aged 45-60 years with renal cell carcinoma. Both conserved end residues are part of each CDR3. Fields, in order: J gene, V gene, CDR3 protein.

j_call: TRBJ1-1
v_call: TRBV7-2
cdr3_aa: CASSFDIRWEAFF

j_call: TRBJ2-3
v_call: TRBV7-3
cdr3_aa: CASSPRGATDTQYF

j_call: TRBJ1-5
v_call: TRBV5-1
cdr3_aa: CASSLAGGWSQPQHF

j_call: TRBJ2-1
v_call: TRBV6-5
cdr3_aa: CASSFELGRDEQFF

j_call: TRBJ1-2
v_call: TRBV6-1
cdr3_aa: CASSGTGLYGYTF

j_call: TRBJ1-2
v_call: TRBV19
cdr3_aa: CASSLPGQGSGYTF

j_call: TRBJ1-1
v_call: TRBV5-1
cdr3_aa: CASSSGPNSAEAFF

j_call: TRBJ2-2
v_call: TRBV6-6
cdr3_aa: CASSRLAANTGELFF

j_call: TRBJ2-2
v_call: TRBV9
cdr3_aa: CASSLFRDANTGELFF

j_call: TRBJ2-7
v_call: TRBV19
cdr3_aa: CASSIGTSGGYEQYF

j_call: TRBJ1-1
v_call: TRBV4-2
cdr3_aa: CASSQDSWRGSYTEAFF

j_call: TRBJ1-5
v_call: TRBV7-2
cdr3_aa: CASSPDREQPQHF

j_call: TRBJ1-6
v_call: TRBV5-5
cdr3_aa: CASSWTSDDGSPLHF

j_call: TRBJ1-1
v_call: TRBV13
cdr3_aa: CASSLGVDSEAFF